This T cell receptor beta chain is drawn from a study of vaccination effects on CD4 cells after COVID-19. For this clone: Its antigen is not known.

Libraries were prepared by immunoSEQ multiplex PCR; TCRdb keeps only in-frame clonotypes and omits some of them. This sample has some 70,000 clones, with under 90% found just once. This CDR3 is built from 14 residues. V dropped 4 bases and J dropped 7 bases, with 17 bases sitting between them. Germline assignment: CDR1 MNHEY and CDR2 SVGAGI. With the ViraFEST assay, the study expanded antigen-specific CD4+ T cells using viral peptide pools, then sequenced them. Cultured cells yielded isolated CD4+ T cells after around 9 days. In the vaccine recipients, nucleocapsid antibodies were negative and there was no prior SARS-CoV-2 infection. The authors replaced half the medium with IL-2 medium on days 3 and 7.

The chain recombines TRBV6-5 with TRBJ2-7; D assignment may be TRBD1 or TRBD2 (5 bases each). The sequence was obtained from a human donor who received a COVID-19 vaccine. The sample here was CD4+ T cells from PBMCs cultured with SARS-CoV-2 spike peptides, taken before COVID-19 vaccination. This CDR3 reads CASSSSGYTGEQYV. The CDR3 DNA follows: TGTGCCAGCAGTTCCTCGGGATATACAGGAGAGCAGTACGTC.